This T cell receptor beta chain was sequenced in a study of cytomegalovirus exposure and HLA in healthy donors. Germline V CDR1 and CDR2: SGHNT, YYREEE (reference sequence). Losses at the gene ends were 4 bases for V and 2 bases for J; bases not matched to a gene: 2. The CDR3 covers 13 residues. Researchers ran the PCR with 60 Vbeta and 13 Jbeta primers. Generated by immunoSEQ multiplex PCR, the TCRdb table keeps only in-frame clones and is missing some. The sample holds about 69,000 clones, under 85% seen once. Sample: PBMCs. The rearrangement uses TRBV5-4 and TRBJ1-1; 7 nucleotides agree with TRBD1. This receptor was obtained from a woman in her sixties or seventies in good health and CMV-seropositive. CDR3 sequence: CASSGTVNTEAFF. CDR3 nucleotide sequence: TGTGCCAGCAGCGGGACAGTTAACACTGAAGCTTTCTTT.